This T cell receptor beta chain stems from a study of T-cell reconstitution after alpha-beta-depleted transplantation in children. At least ten counts were recorded for this clonotype. Molecular barcoding with unique molecular identifiers was used for the TCRbeta library. TCRdb itself ran the PCR reads through MiXCR, one entry per CDR3 protein. The table lists more than 200,000 distinct CDR3 sequences, 7.5% to 10% of them singletons. The CDR3 loop spans 14 amino acids. V lost 1 base and J 4 bases, leaving 13 bases between the germline ends. Germline values: CDR1 SQVTM, CDR2 ANQGSEA. This clonotype was sampled from a human donor who donated a stem cell graft to a child with SCID. The material sequenced was PBMCs from the stem cell graft donor, taken from the stem cell graft. The chain links TRBV29-1 to TRBJ1-2; D is unclear. The CDR3 DNA sequence: TGCAGCGTTGAAGGTCGGGGAAAGGTCTATGGCTACACCTTC. Its translation is CSVEGRGKVYGYTF.